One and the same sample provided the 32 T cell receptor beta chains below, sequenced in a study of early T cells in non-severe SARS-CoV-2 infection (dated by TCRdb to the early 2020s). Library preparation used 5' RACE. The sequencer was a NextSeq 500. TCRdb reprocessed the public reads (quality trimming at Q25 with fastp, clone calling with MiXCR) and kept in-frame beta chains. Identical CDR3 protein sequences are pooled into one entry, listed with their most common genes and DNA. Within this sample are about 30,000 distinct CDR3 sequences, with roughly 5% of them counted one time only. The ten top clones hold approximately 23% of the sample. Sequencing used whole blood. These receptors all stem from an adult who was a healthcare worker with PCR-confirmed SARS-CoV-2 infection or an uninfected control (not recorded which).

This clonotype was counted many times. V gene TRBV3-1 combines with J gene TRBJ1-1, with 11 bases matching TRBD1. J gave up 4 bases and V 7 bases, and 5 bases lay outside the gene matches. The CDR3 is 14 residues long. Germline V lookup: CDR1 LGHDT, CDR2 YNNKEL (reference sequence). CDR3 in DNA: TGTGCCAGCACCTCCGGGACAGGGGGCACTGAAGCTTTCTTT. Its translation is CASTSGTGGTEAFF.

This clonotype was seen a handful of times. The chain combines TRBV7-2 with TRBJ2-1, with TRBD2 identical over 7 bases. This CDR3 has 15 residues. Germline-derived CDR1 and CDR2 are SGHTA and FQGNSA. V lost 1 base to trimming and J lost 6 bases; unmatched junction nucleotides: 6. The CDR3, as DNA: TGTGCCAGCAGCTTAGTTGGGACTACAAGCAATGAGCAGTTCTTC. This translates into CASSLVGTTSNEQFF.

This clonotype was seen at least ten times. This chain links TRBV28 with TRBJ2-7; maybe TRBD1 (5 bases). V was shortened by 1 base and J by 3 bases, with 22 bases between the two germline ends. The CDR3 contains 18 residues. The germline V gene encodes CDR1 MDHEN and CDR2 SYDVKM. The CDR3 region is CASSLSPGLGALDYEQYF. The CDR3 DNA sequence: TGTGCCAGCAGTTTATCCCCAGGGTTAGGCGCGTTAGACTACGAGCAGTACTTC. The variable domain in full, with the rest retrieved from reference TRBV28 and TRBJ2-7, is DVKVTQSSRYLVKRTGEKVFLECVQDMDHENMFWYRQDPGLGLRLIYFSYDVKMKEKGDIPEGYSVSREKKERFSLILESASTNQTSMYLCASSLSPGLGALDYEQYFGPGTRLTVT.

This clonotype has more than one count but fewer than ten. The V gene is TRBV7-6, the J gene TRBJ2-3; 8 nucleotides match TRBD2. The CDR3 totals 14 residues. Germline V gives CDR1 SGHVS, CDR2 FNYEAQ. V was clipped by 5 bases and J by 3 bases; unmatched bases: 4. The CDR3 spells CASSPGLATDTQYF. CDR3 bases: TGTGCCAGCAGCCCCGGACTAGCAACAGATACGCAGTATTTT.

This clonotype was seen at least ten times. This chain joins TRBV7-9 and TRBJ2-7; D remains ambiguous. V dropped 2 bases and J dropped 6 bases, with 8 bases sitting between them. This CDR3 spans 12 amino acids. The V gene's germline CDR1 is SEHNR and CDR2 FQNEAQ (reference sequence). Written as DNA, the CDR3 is TGTGCCAGCAGCTTAATCCCCTCCGAGCAGTACTTC. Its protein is CASSLIPSEQYF.

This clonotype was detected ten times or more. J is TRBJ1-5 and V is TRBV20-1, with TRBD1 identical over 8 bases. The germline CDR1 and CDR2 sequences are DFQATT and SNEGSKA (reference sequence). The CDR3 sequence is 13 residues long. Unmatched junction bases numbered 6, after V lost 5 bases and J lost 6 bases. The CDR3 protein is CSARQGIGQPQHF. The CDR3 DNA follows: TGCAGTGCTCGACAGGGGATAGGTCAGCCCCAGCATTTT.

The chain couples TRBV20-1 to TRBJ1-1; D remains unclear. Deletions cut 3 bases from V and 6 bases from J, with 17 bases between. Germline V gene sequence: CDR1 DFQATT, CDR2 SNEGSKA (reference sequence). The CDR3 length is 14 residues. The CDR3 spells CSASPFGKAAEAFF. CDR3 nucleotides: TGCAGTGCTAGCCCTTTCGGGAAAGCGGCTGAAGCTTTCTTT.

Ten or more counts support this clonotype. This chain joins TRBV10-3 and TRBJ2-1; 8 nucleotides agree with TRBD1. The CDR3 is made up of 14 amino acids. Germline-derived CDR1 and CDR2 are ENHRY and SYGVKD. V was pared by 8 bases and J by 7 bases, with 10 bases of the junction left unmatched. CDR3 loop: CAISGGASWNEQFF. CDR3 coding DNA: TGTGCCATCTCAGGGGGCGCCTCATGGAATGAGCAGTTCTTC.

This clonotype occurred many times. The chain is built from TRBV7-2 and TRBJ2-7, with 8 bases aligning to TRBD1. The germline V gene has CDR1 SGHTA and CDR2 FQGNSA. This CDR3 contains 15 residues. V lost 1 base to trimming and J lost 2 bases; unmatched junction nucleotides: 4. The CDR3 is CASSLGGQATYEQYF. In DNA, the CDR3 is TGTGCCAGCAGCTTAGGGGGACAGGCTACCTACGAGCAGTACTTC. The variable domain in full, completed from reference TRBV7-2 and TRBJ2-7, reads GAGVSQSPSNKVTEKGKDVELRCDPISGHTALYWYRQSLGQGLEFLIYFQGNSAPDKSGLPSDRFSAERTGGSVSTLTIQRTQQEDSAVYLCASSLGGQATYEQYFGPGTRLTVT.

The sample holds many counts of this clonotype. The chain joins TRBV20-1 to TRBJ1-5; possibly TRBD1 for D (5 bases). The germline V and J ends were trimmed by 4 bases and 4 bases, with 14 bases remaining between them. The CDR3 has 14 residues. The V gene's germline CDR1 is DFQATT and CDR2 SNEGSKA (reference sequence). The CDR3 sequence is CSATQGVQNQPQHF. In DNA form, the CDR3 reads TGCAGTGCTACCCAGGGTGTCCAAAATCAGCCCCAGCATTTT.

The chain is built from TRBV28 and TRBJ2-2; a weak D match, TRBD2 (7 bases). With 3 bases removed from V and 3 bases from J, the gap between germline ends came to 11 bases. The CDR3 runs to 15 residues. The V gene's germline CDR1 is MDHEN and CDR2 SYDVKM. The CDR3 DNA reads TGTGCCAGCAGTTTTGGGGGGGCGGACACCGGGGAGCTGTTTTTT. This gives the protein CASSFGGADTGELFF. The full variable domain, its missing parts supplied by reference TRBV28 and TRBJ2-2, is DVKVTQSSRYLVKRTGEKVFLECVQDMDHENMFWYRQDPGLGLRLIYFSYDVKMKEKGDIPEGYSVSREKKERFSLILESASTNQTSMYLCASSFGGADTGELFFGEGSRLTVL.

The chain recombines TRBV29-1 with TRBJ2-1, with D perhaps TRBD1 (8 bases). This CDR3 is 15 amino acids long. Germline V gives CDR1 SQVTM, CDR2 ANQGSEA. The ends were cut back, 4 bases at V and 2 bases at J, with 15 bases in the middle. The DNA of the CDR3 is TGCAGCGTTGGGGGAGGGACAGGAGCCTACAATGAGCAGTTCTTC. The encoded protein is CSVGGGTGAYNEQFF.

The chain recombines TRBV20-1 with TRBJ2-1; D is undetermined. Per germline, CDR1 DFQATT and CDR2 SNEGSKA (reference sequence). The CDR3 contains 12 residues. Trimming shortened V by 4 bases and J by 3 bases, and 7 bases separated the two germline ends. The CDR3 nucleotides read TGCAGTGCTATCCTGGACTACAATGAGCAGTTCTTC. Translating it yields CSAILDYNEQFF.

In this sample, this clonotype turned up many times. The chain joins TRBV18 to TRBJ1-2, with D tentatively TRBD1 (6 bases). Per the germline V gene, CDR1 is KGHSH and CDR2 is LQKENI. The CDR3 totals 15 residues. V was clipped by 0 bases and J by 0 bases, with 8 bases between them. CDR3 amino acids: CASSPPGHSNYGYTF. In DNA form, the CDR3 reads TGTGCCAGCTCACCACCGGGACATTCTAACTATGGCTACACCTTC.

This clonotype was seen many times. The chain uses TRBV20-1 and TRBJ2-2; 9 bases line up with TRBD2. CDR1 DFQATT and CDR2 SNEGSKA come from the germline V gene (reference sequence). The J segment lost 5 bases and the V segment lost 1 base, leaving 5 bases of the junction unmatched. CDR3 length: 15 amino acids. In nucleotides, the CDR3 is TGCAGTGCTAGAGCTAGCGGGGATGTTACCGGGGAGCTGTTTTTT. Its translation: CSARASGDVTGELFF.

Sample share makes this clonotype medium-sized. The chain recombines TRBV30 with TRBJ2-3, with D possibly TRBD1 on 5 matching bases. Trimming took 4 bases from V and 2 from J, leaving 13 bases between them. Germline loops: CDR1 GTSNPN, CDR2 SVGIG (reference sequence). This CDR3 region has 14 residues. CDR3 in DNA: TGTGCCTGGAACCCAGGGTTTGCCACAGATACGCAGTATTTT. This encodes CAWNPGFATDTQYF.

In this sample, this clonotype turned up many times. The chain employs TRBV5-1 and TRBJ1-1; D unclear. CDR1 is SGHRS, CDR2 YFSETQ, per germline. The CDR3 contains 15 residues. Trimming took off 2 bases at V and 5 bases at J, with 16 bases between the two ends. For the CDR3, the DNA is TGCGCCAGCAGCTTCCACGACCCCGGAAGGACTGAAGCTTTCTTT. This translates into CASSFHDPGRTEAFF. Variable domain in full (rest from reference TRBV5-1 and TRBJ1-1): KAGVTQTPRYLIKTRGQQVTLSCSPISGHRSVSWYQQTPGQGLQFLFEYFSETQRNKGNFPGRFSGRQFSNSRSEMNVSTLELGDSALYLCASSFHDPGRTEAFFGQGTRLTVV.

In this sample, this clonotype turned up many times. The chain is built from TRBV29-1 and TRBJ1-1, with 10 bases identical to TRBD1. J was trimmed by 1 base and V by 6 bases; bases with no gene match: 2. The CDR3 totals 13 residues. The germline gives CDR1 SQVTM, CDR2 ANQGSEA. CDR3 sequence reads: CSVGQGSNTEAFF. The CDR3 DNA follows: TGCAGCGTGGGACAGGGGTCGAACACTGAAGCTTTCTTT.

The CDR3 spells CASSYPGRAIYEQYF. The CDR3 coding sequence is TGTGCCAGCAGTTACCCGGGGCGGGCTATCTACGAGCAGTACTTC. The chain links TRBV6-2 or TRBV6-3 to TRBJ2-7; D possibly uses TRBD1 or TRBD2 (5 bases each). This CDR3 contains 15 residues. The V end lost 2 bases, the J end lost 3 bases, and 14 bases lay between the germline ends. CDR1 is MNHEY, CDR2 SVGEGT, per germline.

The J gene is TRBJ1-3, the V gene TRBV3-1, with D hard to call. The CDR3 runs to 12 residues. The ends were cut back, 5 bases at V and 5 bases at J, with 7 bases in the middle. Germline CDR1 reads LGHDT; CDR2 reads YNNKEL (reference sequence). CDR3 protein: CASSAGRNTIYF. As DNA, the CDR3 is TGTGCCAGCAGCGCAGGAAGAAACACCATATATTTT.

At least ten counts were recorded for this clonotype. CDR3 sequence: CASSRPYNEQFF. CDR3 nucleotide sequence: TGTGCCAGCAGTAGACCATACAATGAGCAGTTCTTC. This chain uses TRBV6-2 or TRBV6-3 with TRBJ2-1; D call uncertain. Germline V gene sequence: CDR1 MNHEY, CDR2 SVGEGT. This CDR3 has 12 amino acids. V was shortened by 5 bases and J by 4 bases, with 6 bases between the two germline ends.

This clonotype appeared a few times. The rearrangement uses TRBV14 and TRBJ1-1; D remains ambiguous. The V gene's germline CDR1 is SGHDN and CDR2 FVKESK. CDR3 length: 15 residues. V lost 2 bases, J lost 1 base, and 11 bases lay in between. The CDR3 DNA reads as TGTGCCAGCAGCCAACTGGAGCGTCGGAACACTGAAGCTTTCTTT. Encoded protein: CASSQLERRNTEAFF.

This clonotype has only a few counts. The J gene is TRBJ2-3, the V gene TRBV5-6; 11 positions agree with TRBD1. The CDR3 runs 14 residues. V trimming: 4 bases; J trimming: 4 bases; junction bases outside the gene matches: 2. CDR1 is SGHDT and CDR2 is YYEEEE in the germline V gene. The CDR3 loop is CASSKGQGADTQYF. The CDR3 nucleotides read TGTGCCAGCAGCAAGGGACAGGGGGCAGATACGCAGTATTTT.

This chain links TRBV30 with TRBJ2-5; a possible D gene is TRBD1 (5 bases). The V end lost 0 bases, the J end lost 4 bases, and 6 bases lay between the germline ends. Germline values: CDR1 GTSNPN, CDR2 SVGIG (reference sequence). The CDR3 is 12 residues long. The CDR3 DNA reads TGTGCCTGGAGTGTTAGGGGAGAGACCCAGTACTTC. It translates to CAWSVRGETQYF.

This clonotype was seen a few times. The CDR3 DNA follows: TGTGCCAGCAGCCCAGGACTAGCGGGAGTCGGCGAGCAGTACTTC. As protein: CASSPGLAGVGEQYF. This chain uses TRBV12-3 or TRBV12-4 with TRBJ2-7, with 13 bases fitting TRBD2. The V gene end was trimmed by 6 bases and the J gene end by 6 bases; junction bases not matched to a gene: 8. The CDR3 length is 15 residues.

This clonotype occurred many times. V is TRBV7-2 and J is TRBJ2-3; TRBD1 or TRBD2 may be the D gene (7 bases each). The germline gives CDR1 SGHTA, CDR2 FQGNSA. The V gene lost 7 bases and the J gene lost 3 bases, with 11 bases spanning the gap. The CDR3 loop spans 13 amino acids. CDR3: CASTGGATDTQYF. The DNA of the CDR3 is TGTGCCAGCACAGGGGGGGCAACAGATACGCAGTATTTT.

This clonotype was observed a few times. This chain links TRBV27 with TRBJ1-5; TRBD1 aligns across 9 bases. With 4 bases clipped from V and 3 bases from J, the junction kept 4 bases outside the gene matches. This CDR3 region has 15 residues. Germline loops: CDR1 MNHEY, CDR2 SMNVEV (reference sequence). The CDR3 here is CASSWGQGPNQPQHF. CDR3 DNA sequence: TGTGCCAGCAGTTGGGGACAGGGCCCCAATCAGCCCCAGCATTTT.

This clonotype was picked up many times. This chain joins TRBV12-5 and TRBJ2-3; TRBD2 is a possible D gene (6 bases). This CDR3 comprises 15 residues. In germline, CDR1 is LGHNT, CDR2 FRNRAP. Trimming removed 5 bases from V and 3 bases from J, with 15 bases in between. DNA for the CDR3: TGTGCTAGTGGTGTGGGAGGAGCGGGTACAGATACGCAGTATTTT. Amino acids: CASGVGGAGTDTQYF. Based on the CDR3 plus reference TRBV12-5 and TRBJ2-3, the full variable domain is DARVTQTPRHKVTEMGQEVTMRCQPILGHNTVFWYRQTMMQGLELLAYFRNRAPLDDSGMPKDRFSAEMPDATLATLKIQPSEPRDSAVYFCASGVGGAGTDTQYFGPGTRLTVL.

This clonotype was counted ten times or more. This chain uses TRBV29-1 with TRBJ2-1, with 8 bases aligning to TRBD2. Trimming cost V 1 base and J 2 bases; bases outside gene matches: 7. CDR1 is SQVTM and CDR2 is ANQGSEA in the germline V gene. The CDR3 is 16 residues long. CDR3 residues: CSVEGAAGGPYNEQFF. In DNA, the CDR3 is TGCAGCGTTGAAGGGGCGGCGGGGGGCCCCTACAATGAGCAGTTCTTC.

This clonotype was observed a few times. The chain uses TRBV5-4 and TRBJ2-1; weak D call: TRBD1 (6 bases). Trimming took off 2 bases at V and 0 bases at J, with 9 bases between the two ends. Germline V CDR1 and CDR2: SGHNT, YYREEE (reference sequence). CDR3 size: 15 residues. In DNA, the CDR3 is TGTGCCAGCAGCTTTAGACAGGCCTCCTACAATGAGCAGTTCTTC. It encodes CASSFRQASYNEQFF.

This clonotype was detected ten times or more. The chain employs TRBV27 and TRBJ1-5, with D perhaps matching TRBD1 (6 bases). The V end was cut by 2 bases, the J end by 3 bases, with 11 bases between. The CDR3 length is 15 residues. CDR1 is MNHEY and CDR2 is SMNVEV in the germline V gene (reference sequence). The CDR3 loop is CASSLRGGVNQPQHF. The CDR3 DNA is TGTGCCAGCAGTTTAAGGGGGGGCGTCAATCAGCCCCAGCATTTT.

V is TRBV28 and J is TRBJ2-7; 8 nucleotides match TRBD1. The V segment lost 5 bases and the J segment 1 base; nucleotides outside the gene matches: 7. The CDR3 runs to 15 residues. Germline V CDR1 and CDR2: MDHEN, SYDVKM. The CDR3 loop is CASSTLGQGSYEQYF. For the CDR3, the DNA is TGTGCCAGCAGTACATTAGGACAGGGATCCTACGAGCAGTACTTC.